The 32 T cell receptor beta chains below were found in one sample sequenced in a study of OX40 agonist ivuxolimab in advanced cancers. The method was the immunoSEQ multiplex PCR assay. Sourced from immuneACCESS, this table was stored by TCRdb with only in-frame sequences that have V and J called. A share of the clones is absent; for the studies checked, an unresolved V gene accounts for under half, and the remainder has no known explanation. The sample table lists some 66,000 clones, around 83% of them with a count of one. The ten largest clones take up 2% to 2.5% of the sample. The sample in question was CD4+ or CD8+ T cells sorted from blood, obtained in a trial of the OX40 agonist ivuxolimab. The receptors here all came from an adult with an advanced solid tumor such as melanoma, head and neck, liver or kidney cancer.

The CDR3 bases are TGTGCCAGCACCCCGGGACAGGGGACAGATACGCAGTATTTT. Its translation: CASTPGQGTDTQYF. This chain links TRBV6-6 with TRBJ2-3; 10 nucleotides line up with TRBD1. The germline CDR1 and CDR2 sequences are MNHNY and SVGAGI (reference sequence). V lost 7 bases and J lost 3; bases outside the gene matches: 4. This CDR3 spans 14 amino acids.

The rearrangement joins TRBV11-3 to TRBJ2-3; D remains unclear. This CDR3 has 15 residues. V lost 0 bases and J 6 bases, leaving 13 bases between the germline ends. Germline V lookup: CDR1 SGHNT, CDR2 YENEEA. The CDR3: CASSLEGPRGDTQYF. CDR3 sequence (DNA): TGTGCCAGCAGCTTAGAAGGCCCCAGAGGTGATACGCAGTATTTT.

This chain uses TRBV2 with TRBJ2-1; D remains unclear. The ends were cut back, 3 bases at V and 8 bases at J, with 8 bases in the middle. The CDR3 length is 12 residues. Per germline, CDR1 SNHLY and CDR2 FYNNEI. CDR3 loop: CASSDWVHEQFF. As DNA, the CDR3 is TGTGCCAGCAGTGATTGGGTCCATGAGCAGTTCTTC.

This rearrangement joins TRBV19 to TRBJ1-2; tentative D call: TRBD1 (5 bases). Germline CDR1 and CDR2: LNHDA and SQIVND (reference sequence). The CDR3 is 15 amino acids. Trimming removed 8 bases at V and 4 bases at J, with 20 bases between. The CDR3 loop reads CASEIPPGLIYGYTF. The DNA of the CDR3 is TGTGCCAGTGAAATACCTCCGGGACTAATCTATGGCTACACCTTC.

The gene calls are TRBV6-5 and TRBJ2-1; D might be TRBD2 (5 bases). The V gene's germline CDR1 is MNHEY and CDR2 SVGAGI. Trimming removed 6 bases at V and 7 bases at J, with 7 bases between. The CDR3 contains 11 residues. Here the CDR3 DNA reads TGTGCCAGCAGCGAGCGGAATGAGCAGTTCTTC. This translates into CASSERNEQFF.

This clone has a single count. The V and J genes are TRBV27 and TRBJ2-7; D gene uncertain. The V end was cut by 2 bases, the J end by 8 bases, with 19 bases between. CDR3 length: 15 amino acids. Looked up from germline, CDR1 is MNHEY and CDR2 is SMNVEV (reference sequence). The CDR3 DNA reads TGTGCCAGCAGTTTAGACCCCCGGGTCTCTCATCAGCAGTACTTC. This codes for CASSLDPRVSHQQYF.

The chain couples TRBV11-2 to TRBJ2-3; D possibly corresponds to TRBD1 (6 bases). V was trimmed by 1 base and J by 3 bases, leaving 17 bases between them. The CDR3 has 17 residues. The germline V gene encodes CDR1 SGHAT and CDR2 FQNNGV. The DNA for the CDR3 is TGTGCCAGCAGCTTAGCTTGGGGGCAGGGCTGGACAGATACGCAGTATTTT. Protein sequence: CASSLAWGQGWTDTQYF.

The chain carries TRBV29-1 and TRBJ1-1; 11 nucleotides match TRBD1. Trimming cost V 7 bases and J 10 bases; bases outside gene matches: 11. The CDR3 has 13 residues. Germline CDR1 is SQVTM and CDR2 is ANQGSEA. CDR3 coding DNA: TGCAGCGGACTAGGACAGGGGGCAGCGAGAGCTTTCTTT. Protein sequence: CSGLGQGAARAFF.

The V and J genes are TRBV5-1 and TRBJ2-6; D might be TRBD1 (6 bases). Germline assignment: CDR1 SGHRS and CDR2 YFSETQ. The CDR3 is 17 amino acids. The V gene lost 2 bases and the J gene lost 0 bases, with 12 bases spanning the gap. The CDR3 spells CASSFGQWSSGANVLTF. CDR3 coding DNA: TGCGCCAGCAGCTTTGGACAGTGGAGCTCTGGGGCCAACGTCCTGACTTTC.

This chain links TRBV28 with TRBJ2-4; the match to TRBD1 covers 8 bases. CDR1 is MDHEN, CDR2 SYDVKM, per germline. This CDR3 has 14 amino acids. With 7 bases clipped from V and 1 base from J, the junction kept 3 bases outside the gene matches. CDR3 sequence (DNA): TGTGCCAGCAACCAGGGGGCGGCCAAAAACATTCAGTACTTC. It specifies CASNQGAAKNIQYF.

This chain links TRBV6-5 with TRBJ2-7; D is perhaps TRBD1 (5 bases). The CDR3 has 12 amino acids. Per the germline V gene, CDR1 is MNHEY and CDR2 is SVGAGI. The germline V and J ends were trimmed by 5 bases and 2 bases, with 7 bases remaining between them. The CDR3 loop reads CASSDSPYEQYF. The CDR3 nucleotides read TGTGCCAGCAGTGACAGCCCCTACGAGCAGTACTTC.

The CDR3 region has the DNA TGTGCCAGTAGTGGTACCGACAACTCCTACGAGCAGTACTTC. It yields the protein CASSGTDNSYEQYF. The chain is built from TRBV19 and TRBJ2-7, with D unclear. CDR3 size: 14 residues. The germline V and J ends were trimmed by 5 bases and 0 bases, with 11 bases remaining between them. Germline V gives CDR1 LNHDA, CDR2 SQIVND (reference sequence). The variable domain in full, with the rest retrieved from reference TRBV19 and TRBJ2-7, is DGGITQSPKYLFRKEGQNVTLSCEQNLNHDAMYWYRQDPGQGLRLIYYSQIVNDFQKGDIAEGYSVSREKKESFPLTVTSAQKNPTAFYLCASSGTDNSYEQYFGPGTRLTVT.

The chain carries TRBV27 and TRBJ2-7, with TRBD1 matching over 9 bases. Trimming removed 7 bases from V and 7 bases from J; junction bases left unmatched: 11. CDR1 MNHEY and CDR2 SMNVEV come from the germline V gene (reference sequence). CDR3 length: 14 amino acids. As DNA, the CDR3 is TGTGCCAGCAAAAGGGGACAGGGTATGGGAGAGCAGTACTTC. This sequence encodes CASKRGQGMGEQYF.

This clone has just one count. The chain employs TRBV5-1 and TRBJ1-1; 9 positions agree with TRBD1. This CDR3 spans 15 amino acids. V trimming: 4 bases; J trimming: 4 bases; junction bases outside the gene matches: 8. Looked up from germline, CDR1 is SGHRS and CDR2 is YFSETQ. CDR3 amino acids: CASSLGQGWGTEAFF. Written as DNA, the CDR3 is TGCGCCAGCAGCCTGGGACAGGGCTGGGGCACTGAAGCTTTCTTT.

The chain couples TRBV10-2 to TRBJ1-1; no reliable D call. Germline-derived CDR1 and CDR2 are WSHSY and SAAADI. Trimming stripped 3 bases from V and 4 bases from J, with 6 bases between. This CDR3 region has 12 residues. CDR3 residues: CASSEGITEAFF. The CDR3 nucleotides read TGCGCCAGCAGTGAAGGGATCACTGAAGCTTTCTTT.

The chain uses TRBV29-1 and TRBJ2-5, with 12 positions matching TRBD1. Germline V CDR1 and CDR2: SQVTM, ANQGSEA. The J segment lost 5 bases and the V segment lost 7 bases, leaving 8 bases of the junction unmatched. This CDR3 comprises 14 residues. DNA of the CDR3: TGCAGCGCTACCGGGACAGGGGGCGGTGAGACCCAGTACTTC. Its translation: CSATGTGGGETQYF.

The chain is built from TRBV5-1 and TRBJ2-7; D may be TRBD2 (6 bases). The CDR3 consists of 15 residues. The V and J ends lost 4 bases and 0 bases respectively, with 14 bases between them. Looked up from germline, CDR1 is SGHRS and CDR2 is YFSETQ. CDR3 nucleotide sequence: TGCGCCAGCAGCAGGGCTAGCGCCTTCTCCTACGAGCAGTACTTC. Protein product: CASSRASAFSYEQYF. Supplemented by reference TRBV5-1 and TRBJ2-7, the full variable domain reads KAGVTQTPRYLIKTRGQQVTLSCSPISGHRSVSWYQQTPGQGLQFLFEYFSETQRNKGNFPGRFSGRQFSNSRSEMNVSTLELGDSALYLCASSRASAFSYEQYFGPGTRLTVT.

The chain is built from TRBV18 and TRBJ2-3; D unclear. Trimming shortened V by 5 bases and J by 4 bases, and 10 bases separated the two germline ends. CDR1 is KGHSH and CDR2 is LQKENI in the germline V gene. There are 13 residues in the CDR3. The CDR3 loop is CASSGVSADTQYF. For the CDR3, the DNA is TGTGCCAGCTCAGGGGTCTCAGCAGATACGCAGTATTTT.

This chain uses TRBV27 with TRBJ2-1; a weak D match, TRBD1 (6 bases). V lost 2 bases to trimming and J lost 4 bases, with 12 bases between them. CDR3 size: 15 residues. The germline V gene has CDR1 MNHEY and CDR2 SMNVEV (reference sequence). The CDR3 loop is CASSLEAGTYNEQFF. DNA of the CDR3: TGTGCCAGCAGTTTAGAAGCAGGGACATACAATGAGCAGTTCTTC.

J is TRBJ2-5 and V is TRBV28, with 8 bases lining up with TRBD1. The CDR3 consists of 15 residues. Looked up from germline, CDR1 is MDHEN and CDR2 is SYDVKM. The V gene end was trimmed by 2 bases and the J gene end by 2 bases; junction bases not matched to a gene: 4. DNA of the CDR3: TGTGCCAGCAGTTTAACCGACAGGGGACAAGAGACCCAGTACTTC. It specifies CASSLTDRGQETQYF.

This CDR3 is CASSPQGADPAYEQYF. The CDR3 region has the DNA TGTGCCAGCTCTCCCCAAGGGGCGGACCCCGCCTACGAGCAGTACTTC. The rearrangement uses TRBV18 and TRBJ2-7; perhaps TRBD1 as D (5 bases). V lost 6 bases, J lost 2 bases, and 20 bases lay in between. CDR1 is KGHSH and CDR2 is LQKENI in the germline V gene. The CDR3 has 16 residues. The variable domain in full, completed from reference TRBV18 and TRBJ2-7, reads NAGVMQNPRHLVRRRGQEARLRCSPMKGHSHVYWYRQLPEEGLKFMVYLQKENIIDESGMPKERFSAEFPKEGPSILRIQQVVRGDSAAYFCASSPQGADPAYEQYFGPGTRLTVT.

This sequence joins TRBV2 and TRBJ2-5; TRBD1 aligns across 7 bases. Germline V lookup: CDR1 SNHLY, CDR2 FYNNEI. The J segment lost 4 bases and the V segment lost 7 bases, leaving 12 bases of the junction unmatched. The CDR3 has 15 amino acids. The CDR3 DNA is TGTGCCAGCAACCCAACAGGGGCCAAGCGAGAGACCCAGTACTTC. Amino acid sequence: CASNPTGAKRETQYF.

The chain recombines TRBV9 with TRBJ1-1, with D unresolved. This CDR3 has 13 amino acids. V was shortened by 2 bases and J by 1 base, with 6 bases between the two germline ends. CDR1 and CDR2 from the germline V gene are SGDLS and YYNGEE. The CDR3: CASSVHTNTEAFF. In nucleotides, the CDR3 is TGTGCCAGCAGCGTCCACACGAACACTGAAGCTTTCTTT.

This clone turned up a few times. V and J are TRBV7-2 and TRBJ2-7, with 8 bases that match TRBD1. The V gene's germline CDR1 is SGHTA and CDR2 FQGNSA. V was clipped by 1 base and J by 4 bases; unmatched bases: 6. The CDR3 totals 15 residues. The CDR3 nucleotides are TGTGCCAGCAGCTTAGTGGCAGGGGGCAGGTACGAGCAGTACTTC. This translates into CASSLVAGGRYEQYF.

The chain carries TRBV4-1 and TRBJ2-3; the match to TRBD1 covers 7 bases. The CDR3 runs 15 residues. CDR1 and CDR2 from the germline V gene are MGHRA and YSYEKL. J gave up 8 bases and V 3 bases, and 11 bases lay outside the gene matches. The CDR3 DNA sequence: TGCGCCAGCAGCCAGAGACAGGGACCGGGAAGTACGCAGTATTTT. Amino acids: CASSQRQGPGSTQYF.

This clone was found once. V is TRBV7-8 and J is TRBJ1-1; TRBD1 might be the D (5 bases). Germline V gene sequence: CDR1 SGHVS, CDR2 FQNEAQ. The CDR3 covers 15 residues. V lost 3 bases, J lost 2 bases, and 13 bases lay in between. CDR3 sequence (DNA): TGTGCCAGCAGCTTTTTCCGACAGACCAACACTGAAGCTTTCTTT. Protein sequence: CASSFFRQTNTEAFF.

This sequence joins TRBV29-1 and TRBJ2-1; D is ambiguous. V shed 2 bases and J shed 0 bases, with 8 bases lying between them. CDR3 length equals 14 residues. The germline gives CDR1 SQVTM, CDR2 ANQGSEA. CDR3 region: CSVESVSSYNEQFF. The CDR3 DNA follows: TGCAGCGTTGAATCCGTCAGCTCCTACAATGAGCAGTTCTTC.

The chain joins TRBV6-5 to TRBJ2-7; D possibly uses TRBD1 or TRBD2 (6 bases each). Germline lookup yields CDR1 MNHEY and CDR2 SVGAGI. The CDR3 totals 13 residues. The ends were cut back, 2 bases at V and 4 bases at J, with 9 bases in the middle. The CDR3 DNA is TGTGCCAGCAGTTACGGGGGGCAGTACGAGCAGTACTTC. Amino acid sequence: CASSYGGQYEQYF.

This rearrangement joins TRBV5-4 to TRBJ2-2, with TRBD2 matching over 7 bases. The CDR3 is 15 residues long. With V trimmed by 0 bases and J by 8 bases, 7 bases remained unmatched. Germline loops: CDR1 SGHNT, CDR2 YYREEE (reference sequence). CDR3 in amino acids: CASSLAGGSRGELFF. DNA for the CDR3: TGTGCCAGCAGCTTGGCCGGCGGGAGTAGGGGGGAGCTGTTTTTT.

V is TRBV5-6 and J is TRBJ1-1, with unresolved D. Per germline, CDR1 SGHDT and CDR2 YYEEEE. CDR3 length equals 14 residues. V was clipped by 4 bases and J by 3 bases, with 13 bases between them. CDR3 protein: CASSPEWDYTEAFF. For the CDR3, the DNA is TGTGCCAGCAGCCCCGAGTGGGATTACACTGAAGCTTTCTTT. The full variable domain, its missing parts supplied by reference TRBV5-6 and TRBJ1-1, is DAGVTQSPTHLIKTRGQQVTLRCSPKSGHDTVSWYQQALGQGPQFIFQYYEEEERQRGNFPDRFSGHQFPNYSSELNVNALLLGDSALYLCASSPEWDYTEAFFGQGTRLTVV.

The V call is TRBV7-9, the J call TRBJ2-7; D unresolved. The germline V and J ends were trimmed by 2 bases and 4 bases, with 6 bases remaining between them. Germline assignment: CDR1 SEHNR and CDR2 FQNEAQ (reference sequence). The CDR3 covers 12 residues. The CDR3 DNA reads as TGTGCCAGCAGCTTAAGCTCTTACGAGCAGTACTTC. Protein sequence: CASSLSSYEQYF.

The chain has TRBV28 and TRBJ1-2; 7 bases match TRBD1. This CDR3 has 14 residues. The germline CDR1 and CDR2 sequences are MDHEN and SYDVKM. J gave up 4 bases and V 3 bases, and 5 bases lay outside the gene matches. In DNA form, the CDR3 reads TGTGCCAGCAGTTTGCGGCCAGGGGGCTATGGCTACACCTTC. This codes for CASSLRPGGYGYTF.